This TCR beta chain came from a study of T cells in Graves' hyperthyroidism and ophthalmopathy. Amplification of TCR beta CDR3 regions used RNA as the template. With the HTBI primer set, the TCR CDR3 went through a first round of RT-PCR. One entry per CDR3 protein results from TCRdb running MiXCR on the multiplex PCR reads. The table records about 98,000 distinct CDR3 sequences, 35% to 50% of them present only once. The CDR3 consists of 13 residues. The germline V gene has CDR1 MNHNY and CDR2 SVGAGI (reference sequence). Trimming took 6 bases from V and 7 from J; bases not matched to a gene: 7. The table lists this clonotype with a few counts.

The sample taken for sequencing was peripheral blood or thyroid tissue (not recorded which). J is TRBJ1-2 and V is TRBV6-6; 8 bases align to TRBD1. This TCR derives from a woman in her thirties with Graves' hyperthyroidism. The CDR3 DNA reads TGTGCCAGCAGCCCGACAGGGGCGGGTGGCTACACCTTC. Translating it yields CASSPTGAGGYTF.